The present T cell receptor (beta chain) was sequenced within a study of blood T cell repertoires in COVID-19. Across the whole study: From T cells, B-cell-depleted T cells, or PBMCs came the material, which was cDNA or gDNA.

This study enrolled people aged roughly 18 to 89 from around 26 US geographic areas. Allocation to cohorts depended on clinical history reported by the participants. Original methodology: Reference gene primer amplification in the assay estimated nucleated cell counts. Generated by immunoSEQ multiplex PCR, the TCRdb table keeps only in-frame clones and is missing some. The D gene and trimming were derived from the DNA, and the V and J assignments and clone size from that table. The repertoire consists of some 460,000 clones, with roughly 85% occurring once and the leading ten covering roughly 1.9%. V lost 1 base to trimming and J lost 1 base; unmatched junction nucleotides: 10. The CDR3 runs 19 residues. Germline V gives CDR1 LGHNA, CDR2 YNFKEQ.

Sequencing was carried out using PBMCs or T cells enriched from blood (not recorded which). The TCR was taken from a woman aged 18-29 years with acute COVID-19. The chain combines TRBV4-2 with TRBJ2-2; TRBD2 matches 9 bases. CDR3 nucleotides: TGTGCCAGCAGCCAAGCCCCTAGCGGGGCCCTCTTGAACACCGGGGAGCTGTTTTTT. Protein product: CASSQAPSGALLNTGELFF.